This T cell receptor beta chain was retrieved from a study of CD8 T cells in Susac syndrome. Across the study: Five or six sequenced Susac syndrome patients had clinically active disease, while eight or nine were in remission.

Germline V CDR1 and CDR2: LGHNA, YSLEER. The CDR3 is 13 amino acids. J gave up 11 bases and V 3 bases, and 9 bases lay outside the gene matches. Random-hexamer reverse transcription was applied to about 0.45 to 1 ug RNA. Amplification of TCR beta CDR3 spanned 54 Vbeta and 13 Jbeta via immunoSEQ multiplex PCR. In TCRdb, the immunoSEQ multiplex PCR reads were re-called with MiXCR into one record per CDR3 protein. The sample lists about 190,000 distinct CDR3 sequences; 90% to 97% were seen once. The sequence was collected from a human donor with Susac syndrome. The rearrangement joins TRBV4-3 to TRBJ1-2, with 7 bases lining up with TRBD1. The sequenced sample consisted of CD4+ T cells from PBMCs. Here the CDR3 reads CASSQRGTGAYTF. CDR3 DNA: TGCGCCAGCAGCCAGAGGGGAACAGGGGCTTACACCTTC.